The rows below give T cell receptor beta chains drawn from one sample of a study of breast tumors, draining lymph nodes, adjacent tissues. TCRdb called the multiplex PCR reads again in MiXCR, with one record for every CDR3 protein. The sample lists around 230,000 distinct CDR3 sequences, roughly 30% seen once, with 1.4% in the top ten. The source material was axillary lymph node tissue. These receptors came from a female donor with breast cancer. Some clones in this sample may be carry-over from other donors' samples. Both conserved end residues are part of each CDR3. D genes are given only for firm matches. Not all rows give a size; the values are once, few, many and, for expanded clones, a class.

j_call d_call v_call clone_size cdr3_nt cdr3_aa
TRBJ1-1 . TRBV7-8 few TGTGCCAGCAGCTTAGTTGGACTCTCTGAAGCTTTCTTT CASSLVGLSEAFF
TRBJ2-3 . TRBV29-1 . TGCAGCGTTGAAGGGCGGGATACTGTGGATACGCAGTATTTT CSVEGRDTVDTQYF
TRBJ2-2 TRBD1 TRBV5-1 many TGCGCCAGCTTCCTGGGACAGGGGAAGCCGGCCGGGGAGCTGTTTTTT CASFLGQGKPAGELFF
TRBJ2-7 TRBD1 TRBV2 many TGTGCCAGCGGGGGACAGGGACTGTACGAGCAGTACTTC CASGGQGLYEQYF
TRBJ2-7 . TRBV5-1 many TGCGCCAGCAGCTTCGCAGGGGAGTTCTACGAGCAGTACTTC CASSFAGEFYEQYF
TRBJ1-5 . TRBV28 . TGTGCCAGCAGGAAACAGGGAATCGGCAATCAGCCCCAGCATTTC CASRKQGIGNQPQHF
TRBJ1-1 . TRBV24-1 many TGTGCCACCAGGGCAAGTAATGGGAACACTGAAGCTTTCTTT CATRASNGNTEAFF
TRBJ2-1 TRBD2 TRBV12-3/TRBV12-4 . TGTGCCAGCAGCCAACAGGGCCCGGGACTAGCAAAGTACAATGAGCAGTTCTTC CASSQQGPGLAKYNEQFF
TRBJ2-1 . TRBV20-1 many TGCAGTACCCGAGGAGCGGCTAGCTCCTACAATGAGCAGTTCTTC CSTRGAASSYNEQFF
TRBJ2-4 . TRBV14 many TGTGCCAGCAGTTTCGGGAGATCGAAAAACATTCAGTCCTTC CASSFGRSKNIQSF
TRBJ2-2 TRBD2 TRBV30 many TGTGCCTGGAGTGAAGCGGGAGTATCTACCGGGGAGCTGTTTTTT CAWSEAGVSTGELFF
TRBJ2-7 . TRBV10-3 . TGTGCCATCAGTGGAATCAGGCCTGCCTACGAGCAGTACTTC CAISGIRPAYEQYF
TRBJ1-2 TRBD1 TRBV9 . TGTGCCTGCACCAAGGGGGCCGTCTACGGCTACACCTTC CACTKGAVYGYTF